This TCR beta chain was retrieved from a study of PD-L1 blockade in urothelial cancer. The overall study: At 3 weeks (second dose) and 6 weeks after starting treatment, blood was analyzed. Among blood samples, the median T cell count was 141,255.

The diagnosis in patients was locally advanced or metastatic urothelial carcinoma. Synthetic templates analogous to TCR were spiked into all PCRs individually. Data came from immunoSEQ multiplex PCR; TCRdb stores just in-frame clones and leaves some out. Among some 84,000 clones listed, about 80% were seen once. CDR1 is SGHTA and CDR2 is FQGNSA in the germline V gene. The CDR3 is 16 amino acids. V gave up 5 bases and J gave up 0 bases; unmatched junction bases: 7. The input for sequencing was PBMCs, taken around atezolizumab (anti-PD-L1) treatment. The origin of this receptor is a man aged 65-85 years with urothelial cancer. The gene calls are TRBV7-2 and TRBJ1-3; 7 nucleotides match TRBD1. The CDR3 reads CASSPRQGASGNTIYF. CDR3 coding DNA: TGTGCCAGCAGCCCACGACAGGGTGCCTCTGGAAACACCATATATTTT.